This T cell receptor (beta chain) was identified in a study of blood T cell repertoires in COVID-19. As processed by the authors: Amplified reference gene primers provided the basis for estimating nucleated cell counts. The data were produced by immunoSEQ multiplex PCR, yet TCRdb's version contains in-frame clones alone and is incomplete. The DNA gave D and trimming, while V, J and clone size come from that table. The table lists some 140,000 clones, roughly 83% of them singletons, with roughly 12% in the top ten. The CDR3 spans 15 residues. CDR1 and CDR2 from the germline V gene are SGHAT and FQNNGV. V was pared by 0 bases and J by 8 bases, with 6 bases of the junction left unmatched.

This TCR derives from an older woman with COVID-19, enrolled during active disease. Sequenced sample: peripheral blood. The chain is built from TRBV11-2 and TRBJ1-2; 10 nucleotides agree with TRBD1. The CDR3 spells CASSLDRTGGYGYTF. The CDR3 region has the DNA TGTGCCAGCAGCTTAGACAGGACAGGGGGGTACGGCTACACCTTC.